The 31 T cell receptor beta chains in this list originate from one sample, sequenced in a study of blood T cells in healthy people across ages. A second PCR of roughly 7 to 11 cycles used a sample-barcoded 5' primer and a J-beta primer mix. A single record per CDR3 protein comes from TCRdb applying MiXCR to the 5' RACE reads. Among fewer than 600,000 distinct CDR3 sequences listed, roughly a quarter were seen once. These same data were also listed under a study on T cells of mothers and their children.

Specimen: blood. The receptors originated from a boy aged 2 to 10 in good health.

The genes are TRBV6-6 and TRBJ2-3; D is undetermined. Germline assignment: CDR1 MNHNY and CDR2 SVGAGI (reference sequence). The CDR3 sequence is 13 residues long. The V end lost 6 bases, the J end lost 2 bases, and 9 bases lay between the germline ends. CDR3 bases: TGTGCCAGCAGAAACGACAACACAGATACGCAGTATTTT. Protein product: CASRNDNTDTQYF.

This CDR3 reads CASSSSITGTGRLPTSYEQYF. The CDR3 DNA is TGTGCCAGCAGCTCCAGTATTACCGGGACAGGGCGGCTCCCTACGTCCTACGAGCAGTACTTC. The J gene is TRBJ2-7, the V gene TRBV11-2, with 9 bases fitting TRBD1. V lost 4 bases, J lost 1 base, and 23 bases stayed unmatched. Germline values: CDR1 SGHAT, CDR2 FQNNGV. The CDR3 is made up of 21 amino acids.

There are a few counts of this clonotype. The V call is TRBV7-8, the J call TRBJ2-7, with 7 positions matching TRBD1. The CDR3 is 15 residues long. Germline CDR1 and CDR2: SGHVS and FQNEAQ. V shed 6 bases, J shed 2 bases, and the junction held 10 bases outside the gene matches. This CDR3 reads CASRYSGQPPYEQYF. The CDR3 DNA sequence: TGTGCCAGCAGATATTCGGGACAGCCTCCCTACGAGCAGTACTTC.

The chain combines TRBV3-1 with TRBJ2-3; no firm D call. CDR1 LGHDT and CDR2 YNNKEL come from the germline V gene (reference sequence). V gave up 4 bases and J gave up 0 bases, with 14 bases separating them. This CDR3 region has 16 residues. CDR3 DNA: TGTGCCAGCAGCCGAGCCCTGCAGTCTAGCACAGATACGCAGTATTTT. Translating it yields CASSRALQSSTDTQYF.

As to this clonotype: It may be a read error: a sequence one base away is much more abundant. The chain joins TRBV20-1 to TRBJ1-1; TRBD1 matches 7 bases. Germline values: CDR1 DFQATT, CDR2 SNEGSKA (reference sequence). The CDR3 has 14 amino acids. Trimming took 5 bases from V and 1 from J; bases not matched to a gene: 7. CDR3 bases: TGCAGTGCTGAGGGGGACAGACCGAACACTGAAGCTTTCTTT. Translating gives CSAEGDRPNTEAFF.

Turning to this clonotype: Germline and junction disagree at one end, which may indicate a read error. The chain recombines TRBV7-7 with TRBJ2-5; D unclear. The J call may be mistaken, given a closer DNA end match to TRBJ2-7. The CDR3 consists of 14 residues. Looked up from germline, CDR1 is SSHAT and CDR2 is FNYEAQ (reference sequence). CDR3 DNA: TGTGCTAGCAGCTTAGAAGGGTCTGCCTACGAGCAGTACTTC. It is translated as CASSLEGSAYEQYF.

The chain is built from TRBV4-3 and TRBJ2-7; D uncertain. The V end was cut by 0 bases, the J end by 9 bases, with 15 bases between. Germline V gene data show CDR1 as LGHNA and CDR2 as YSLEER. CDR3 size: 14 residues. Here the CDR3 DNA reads TGCGCCAGCAGCCAAGAGGCCTCGTGGGAAGGGCAGTACTTC. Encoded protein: CASSQEASWEGQYF.

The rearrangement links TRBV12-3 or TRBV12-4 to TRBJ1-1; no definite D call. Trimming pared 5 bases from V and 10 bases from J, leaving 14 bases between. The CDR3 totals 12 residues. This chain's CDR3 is CASSPRRTGAFF. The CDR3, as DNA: TGTGCCAGCAGTCCTAGACGTACGGGAGCTTTCTTT.

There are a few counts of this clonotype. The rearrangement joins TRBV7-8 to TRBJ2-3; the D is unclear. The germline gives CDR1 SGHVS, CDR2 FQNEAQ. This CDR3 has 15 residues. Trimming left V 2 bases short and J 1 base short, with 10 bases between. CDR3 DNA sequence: TGTGCCAGCAGCTTACGGCGTCCCGGCACAGATACGCAGTATTTT. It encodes CASSLRRPGTDTQYF. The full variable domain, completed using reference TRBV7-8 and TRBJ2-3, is GAGVSQSPRYKVAKRGQDVALRCDPISGHVSLFWYQQALGQGPEFLTYFQNEAQLDKSGLPSDRFFAERPEGSVSTLKIQRTQQEDSAVYLCASSLRRPGTDTQYFGPGTRLTVL.

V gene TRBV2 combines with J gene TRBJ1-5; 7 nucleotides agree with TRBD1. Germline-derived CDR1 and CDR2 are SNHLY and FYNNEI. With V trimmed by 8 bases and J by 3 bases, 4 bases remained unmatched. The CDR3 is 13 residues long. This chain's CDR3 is CASRTGLNQPQHF. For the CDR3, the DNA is TGTGCCAGCCGGACAGGTCTCAATCAGCCCCAGCATTTT.

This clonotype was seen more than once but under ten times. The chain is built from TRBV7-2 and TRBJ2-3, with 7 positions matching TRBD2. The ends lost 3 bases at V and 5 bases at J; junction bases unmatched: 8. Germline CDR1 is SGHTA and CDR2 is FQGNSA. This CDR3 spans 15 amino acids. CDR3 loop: CASSLGGGGVDTQYF. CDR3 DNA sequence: TGTGCCAGCAGCTTGGGCGGGGGTGGGGTAGATACGCAGTATTTT.

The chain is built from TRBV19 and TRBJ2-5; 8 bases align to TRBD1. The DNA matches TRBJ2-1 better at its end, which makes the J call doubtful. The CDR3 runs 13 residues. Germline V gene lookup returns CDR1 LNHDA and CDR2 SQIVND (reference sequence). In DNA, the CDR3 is TGTGCCAGTAGTACGACAGGGGCCGGTGAGCAGTTCTTC. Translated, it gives CASSTTGAGEQFF.

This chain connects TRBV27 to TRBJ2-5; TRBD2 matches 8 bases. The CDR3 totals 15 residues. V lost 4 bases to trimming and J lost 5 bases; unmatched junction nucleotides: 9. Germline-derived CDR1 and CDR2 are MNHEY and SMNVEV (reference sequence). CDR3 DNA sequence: TGTGCCAGCAGTTCGGTTAGCGGGAATGATGAGACCCAGTACTTC. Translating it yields CASSSVSGNDETQYF.

The CDR3 bases are TGTGCCAGCAGTGGTTCCCGAAGTGGGGGGACCCAGTACTTC. Protein sequence: CASSGSRSGGTQYF. The chain employs TRBV2 and TRBJ2-5; D is perhaps TRBD1 or TRBD2 (5 bases each). The CDR3 extends over 14 amino acids. Germline CDR1 SNHLY, CDR2 FYNNEI. V was cut by 4 bases and J by 7 bases, with 16 bases left in between.

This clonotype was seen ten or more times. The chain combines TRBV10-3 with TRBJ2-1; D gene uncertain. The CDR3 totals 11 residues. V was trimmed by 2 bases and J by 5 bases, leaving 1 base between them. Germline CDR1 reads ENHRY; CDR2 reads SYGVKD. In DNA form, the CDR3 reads TGTGCCATCAGTGAGGACAATGAGCAGTTCTTC. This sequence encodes CAISEDNEQFF.

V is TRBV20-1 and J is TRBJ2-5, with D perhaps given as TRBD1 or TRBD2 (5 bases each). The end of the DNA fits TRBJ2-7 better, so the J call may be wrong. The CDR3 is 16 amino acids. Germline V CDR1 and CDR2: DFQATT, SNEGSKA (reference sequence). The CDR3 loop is CSASLLGTVSSYEQYF. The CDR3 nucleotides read TGCAGTGCTAGTTTGCTCGGGACGGTGAGCTCCTACGAGCAGTACTTC.

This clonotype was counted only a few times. The CDR3 coding sequence is TGTGCCAGCAGCTCCGGACAGTATAATTCACCCCTCCACTTT. It encodes CASSSGQYNSPLHF. V is TRBV3-1 and J is TRBJ1-6, with D possibly matching TRBD1 (6 bases). There are 14 residues in the CDR3. Trimming took 5 bases from V and 4 from J, leaving 9 bases between them. Germline V gene sequence: CDR1 LGHDT, CDR2 YNNKEL (reference sequence).

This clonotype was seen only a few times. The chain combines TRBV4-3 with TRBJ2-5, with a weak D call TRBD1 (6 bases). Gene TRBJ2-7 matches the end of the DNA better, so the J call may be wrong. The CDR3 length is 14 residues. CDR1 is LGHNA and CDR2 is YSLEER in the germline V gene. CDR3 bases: TGCGCCAGCAGCCAAGAGAGGCAGGGGTTCGAGCAGTACTTC. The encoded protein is CASSQERQGFEQYF.

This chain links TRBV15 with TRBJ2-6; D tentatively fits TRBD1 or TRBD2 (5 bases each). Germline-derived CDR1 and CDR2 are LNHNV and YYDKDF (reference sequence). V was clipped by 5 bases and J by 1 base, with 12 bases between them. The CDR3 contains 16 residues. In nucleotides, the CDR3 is TGTGCCACCAGCTGGGGGATCCCGTCTGGGGCCAACGTCCTGACTTTC. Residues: CATSWGIPSGANVLTF.

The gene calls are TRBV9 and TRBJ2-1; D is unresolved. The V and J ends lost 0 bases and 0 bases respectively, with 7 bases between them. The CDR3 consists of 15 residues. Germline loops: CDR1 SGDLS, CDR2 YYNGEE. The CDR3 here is CASSVVHDSYNEQFF. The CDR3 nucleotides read TGTGCCAGCAGCGTAGTTCACGACTCCTACAATGAGCAGTTCTTC.

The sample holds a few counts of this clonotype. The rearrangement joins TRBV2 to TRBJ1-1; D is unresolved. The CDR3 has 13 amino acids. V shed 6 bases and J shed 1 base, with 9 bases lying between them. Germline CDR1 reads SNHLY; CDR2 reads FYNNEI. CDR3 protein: CASSVGENTEAFF. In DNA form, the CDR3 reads TGTGCCAGCAGCGTCGGAGAGAACACTGAAGCTTTCTTT.

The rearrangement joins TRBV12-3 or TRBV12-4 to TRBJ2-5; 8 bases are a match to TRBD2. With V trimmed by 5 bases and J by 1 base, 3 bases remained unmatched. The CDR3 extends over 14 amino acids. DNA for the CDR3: TGTGCCAGCAGTCGGGGGACTAGCCAAGAGACCCAGTACTTC. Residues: CASSRGTSQETQYF.

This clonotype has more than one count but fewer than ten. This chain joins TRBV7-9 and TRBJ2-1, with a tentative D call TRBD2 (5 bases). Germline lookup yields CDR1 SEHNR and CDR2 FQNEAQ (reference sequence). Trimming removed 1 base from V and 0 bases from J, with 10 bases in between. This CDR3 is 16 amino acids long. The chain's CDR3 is CASSLVVGSSYNEQFF. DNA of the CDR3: TGTGCCAGCAGCTTAGTGGTTGGGAGCTCCTACAATGAGCAGTTCTTC.

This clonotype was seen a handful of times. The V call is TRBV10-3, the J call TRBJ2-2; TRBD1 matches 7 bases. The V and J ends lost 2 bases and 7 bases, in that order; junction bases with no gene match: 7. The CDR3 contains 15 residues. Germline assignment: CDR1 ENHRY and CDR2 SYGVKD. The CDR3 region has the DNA TGTGCCATCAGTGAGCTGGGACAGAGAGGCGGGGAGCTGTTTTTT. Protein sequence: CAISELGQRGGELFF.

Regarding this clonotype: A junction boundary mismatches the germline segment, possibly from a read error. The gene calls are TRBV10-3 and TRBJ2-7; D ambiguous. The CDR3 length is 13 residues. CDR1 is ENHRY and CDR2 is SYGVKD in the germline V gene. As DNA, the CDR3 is TGTGCCATCAGTGAGTCGTTGCAGAACGAGCGGTACTTC. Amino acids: CAISESLQNERYF.

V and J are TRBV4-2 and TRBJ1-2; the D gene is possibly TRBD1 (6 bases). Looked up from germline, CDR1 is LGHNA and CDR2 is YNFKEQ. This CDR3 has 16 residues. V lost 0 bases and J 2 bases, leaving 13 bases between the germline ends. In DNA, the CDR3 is TGTGCCAGCAGCCAAGAATTCTCCGACAGGAACTATGGCTACACCTTC. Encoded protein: CASSQEFSDRNYGYTF.

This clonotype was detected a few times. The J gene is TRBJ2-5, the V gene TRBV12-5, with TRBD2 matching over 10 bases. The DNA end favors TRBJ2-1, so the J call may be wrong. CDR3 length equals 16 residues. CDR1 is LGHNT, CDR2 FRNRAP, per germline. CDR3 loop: CASGLVQLAGMDEQFF. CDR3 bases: TGTGCTAGTGGTTTGGTGCAACTAGCGGGAATGGATGAGCAGTTCTTC.

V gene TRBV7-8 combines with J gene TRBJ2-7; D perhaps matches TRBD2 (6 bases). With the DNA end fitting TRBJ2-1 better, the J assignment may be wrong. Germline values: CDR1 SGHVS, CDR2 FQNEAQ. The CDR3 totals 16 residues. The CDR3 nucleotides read TGTGCCAGCAGCTTGATATCTCTAGCGCAAGGCAATGAGCAGTTCTTC. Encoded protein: CASSLISLAQGNEQFF.

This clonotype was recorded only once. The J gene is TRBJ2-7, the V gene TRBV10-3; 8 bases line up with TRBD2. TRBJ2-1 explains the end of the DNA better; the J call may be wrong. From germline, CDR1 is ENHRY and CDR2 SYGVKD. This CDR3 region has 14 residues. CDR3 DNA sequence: TGTGCCACGAACTCCGGACTAGCACTCGATGAGCAGTTCTTC. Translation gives CATNSGLALDEQFF.

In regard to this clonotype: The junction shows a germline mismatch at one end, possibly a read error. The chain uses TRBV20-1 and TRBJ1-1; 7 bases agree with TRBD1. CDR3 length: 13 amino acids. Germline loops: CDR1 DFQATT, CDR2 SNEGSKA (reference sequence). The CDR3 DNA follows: TGCAGTGCTAGCCAGGGGGTAGGGACTGAAGATTTCTTT. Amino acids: CSASQGVGTEDFF.

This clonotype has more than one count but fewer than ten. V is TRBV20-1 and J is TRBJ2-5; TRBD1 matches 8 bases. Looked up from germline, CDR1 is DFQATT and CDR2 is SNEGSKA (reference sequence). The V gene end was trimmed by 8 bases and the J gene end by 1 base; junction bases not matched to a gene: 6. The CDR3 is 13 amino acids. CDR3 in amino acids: CSPGQGLQETQYF. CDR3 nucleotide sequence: TGCAGTCCCGGACAGGGCCTCCAAGAGACCCAGTACTTC.